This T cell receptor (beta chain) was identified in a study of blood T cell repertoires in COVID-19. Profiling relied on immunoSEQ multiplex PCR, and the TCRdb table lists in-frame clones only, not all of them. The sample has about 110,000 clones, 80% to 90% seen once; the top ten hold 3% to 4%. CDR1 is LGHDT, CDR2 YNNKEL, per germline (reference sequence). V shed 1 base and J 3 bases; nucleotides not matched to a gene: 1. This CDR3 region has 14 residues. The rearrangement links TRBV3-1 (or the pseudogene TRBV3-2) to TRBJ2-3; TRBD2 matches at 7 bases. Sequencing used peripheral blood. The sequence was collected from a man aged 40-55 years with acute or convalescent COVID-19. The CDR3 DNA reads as TGTGCCAGCAGCCAAGCGGGGGGAACAGATACGCAGTATTTT. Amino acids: CASSQAGGTDTQYF.